This T cell receptor beta chain appears in the sequencing data of a study of blood T cell repertoires in COVID-19. Overall study: Researchers got acute and convalescent COVID-19 samples from the United States, Italy and Spain. Sample material is recorded as cDNA or gDNA derived from T cells, B-cell-depleted T cells, or PBMCs.

This clone was observed once. In the study's own analysis: Nucleated cell counts were estimated from reference gene primer amplification. Using immunoSEQ multiplex PCR, the repertoire was profiled, and TCRdb retains in-frame clones only, with some absent. Clone size and the V and J calls come from that table; the DNA yielded D and trimming. This table has over 150,000 clones, 65% to 85% appearing once. Germline V gene data show CDR1 as SGHRS and CDR2 as YFSETQ. The CDR3 loop spans 12 amino acids. Trimming pared 3 bases from V and 5 bases from J, leaving 8 bases between. Seattle cases were enrolled at active infection and followed longitudinally.

V and J are TRBV5-1 and TRBJ2-5; a weak D match, TRBD2 (5 bases). The sample taken for sequencing was peripheral blood. This TCR came from a woman aged 40 to 50 with COVID-19, enrolled during active disease. Here the CDR3 reads CASSSRVETQYF. The CDR3 DNA reads TGCGCCAGCAGCTCGAGGGTTGAGACCCAGTACTTC.